The 19 T cell receptor beta chains in this list originate from one sample, sequenced in a study of shared clonotypes between healthy human individuals. Assay used: immunoSEQ multiplex PCR; TCRdb lists only in-frame clones, some missing. There are about 1,500,000 clones in the sample; 96% occur only once, and 1.2% lies in the top ten. Sequenced sample: naive CD4+ T cells sorted from blood. This sample's subset: CD45RA+ positively selected. These receptors were obtained from a man aged 25-45 years in good health.

CDR3 protein: CASSLARVTAQYF. CDR3 nucleotide sequence: TGTGCCAGCAGCCTCGCGCGGGTTACGGCCCAGTACTTC. This sequence joins TRBV6-6 and TRBJ2-5; perhaps TRBD2 as D (5 bases). Germline CDR1 reads MNHNY; CDR2 reads SVGAGI (reference sequence). V gave up 6 bases and J gave up 9 bases, with 17 bases separating them. The CDR3 is 13 residues long.

The chain couples TRBV27 to TRBJ1-2; D call uncertain. The CDR3 length is 14 residues. Germline V lookup: CDR1 MNHEY, CDR2 SMNVEV (reference sequence). V lost 2 bases and J 0 bases, leaving 7 bases between the germline ends. In DNA form, the CDR3 reads TGTGCCAGCAGTTTACCCTCTTCTAACTATGGCTACACCTTC. This encodes CASSLPSSNYGYTF.

The rearrangement joins TRBV6-5 to TRBJ2-4; tentative D call: TRBD2 (6 bases). Germline V lookup: CDR1 MNHEY, CDR2 SVGAGI. Trimming pared 4 bases from V and 7 bases from J, leaving 11 bases between. CDR3 length: 13 residues. The CDR3 bases are TGTGCCAGCAGTTCCCCCGGGACTAACATTCAGTACTTC. Its protein product is CASSSPGTNIQYF.

The chain employs TRBV14 and TRBJ2-7; 10 bases line up with TRBD1. This CDR3 contains 15 residues. After removal of 4 bases from V and 4 bases from J, the junction contained 7 bases not matched to a gene. The germline CDR1 and CDR2 sequences are SGHDN and FVKESK. CDR3 sequence reads: CASSLTTGQGYEQYF. CDR3 in DNA: TGTGCCAGCAGCCTTACTACGGGACAGGGGTACGAGCAGTACTTC.

V is TRBV7-9 and J is TRBJ1-2, with unresolved D. The CDR3 has 13 amino acids. Germline V CDR1 and CDR2: SEHNR, FQNEAQ (reference sequence). The germline V and J ends were trimmed by 1 base and 8 bases, with 11 bases remaining between them. The CDR3 sequence: CASSLDPVTGYTF. The DNA for the CDR3 is TGTGCCAGCAGCTTAGATCCGGTAACGGGCTACACCTTC.

The count of this clone is one. The chain carries TRBV25-1 and TRBJ2-1, with a tentative D call TRBD2 (6 bases). Germline CDR1 is MGHDK and CDR2 is SYGVNS. Deletions cut 5 bases from V and 0 bases from J, with 14 bases between. There are 16 residues in the CDR3. CDR3 protein: CASSKSGSISYNEQFF. DNA for the CDR3: TGTGCCAGCAGTAAATCCGGGAGTATCTCCTACAATGAGCAGTTCTTC.

The J gene is TRBJ2-7, the V gene TRBV6-6; D is possibly TRBD1 or TRBD2 (5 bases each). In germline, CDR1 is MNHNY, CDR2 SVGAGI (reference sequence). The CDR3 has 15 amino acids. The V gene lost 0 bases and the J gene lost 2 bases, with 11 bases spanning the gap. CDR3 nucleotides: TGTGCCAGCAGTTACTCGGGGGACCGAACCTACGAGCAGTACTTC. Amino acid sequence: CASSYSGDRTYEQYF.

The chain combines TRBV7-2 with TRBJ2-4; 8 nucleotides align to TRBD2. V lost 5 bases to trimming and J lost 0 bases; unmatched junction nucleotides: 15. The CDR3 totals 19 residues. Germline CDR1 SGHTA, CDR2 FQGNSA. CDR3 in DNA: TGTGCCAGCAGCCAAAGAACTAGCGGTCTCTTCCTAGCCAAAAACATTCAGTACTTC. It translates to CASSQRTSGLFLAKNIQYF.

The gene calls are TRBV18 and TRBJ2-3, with 11 bases identical to TRBD2. Germline trimming cut 3 bases from V and 4 bases from J; bases unmatched to any gene: 6. Germline lookup yields CDR1 KGHSH and CDR2 LQKENI. The CDR3 consists of 16 residues. In nucleotides, the CDR3 is TGTGCCAGCTCACCCGATAGCGGGAGGGTCGCAGATACGCAGTATTTT. Encoded protein: CASSPDSGRVADTQYF. The full variable domain, with the rest looked up from reference TRBV18 and TRBJ2-3, is NAGVMQNPRHLVRRRGQEARLRCSPMKGHSHVYWYRQLPEEGLKFMVYLQKENIIDESGMPKERFSAEFPKEGPSILRIQQVVRGDSAAYFCASSPDSGRVADTQYFGPGTRLTVL.

V and J are TRBV6-5 and TRBJ2-3; D unclear. The CDR3 length is 14 residues. The ends were cut back, 8 bases at V and 0 bases at J, with 12 bases in the middle. Germline lookup yields CDR1 MNHEY and CDR2 SVGAGI. CDR3 region: CASRVSYSTDTQYF. As DNA, the CDR3 is TGTGCCAGCCGAGTCAGCTATAGCACAGATACGCAGTATTTT.

In this sample, this clone turned up a few times. The chain carries TRBV5-5 and TRBJ2-1; D is ambiguous. V shed 5 bases and J shed 7 bases, with 7 bases lying between them. The CDR3 is made up of 11 amino acids. Germline CDR1 is SGHKS and CDR2 is YYEKEE (reference sequence). Written as DNA, the CDR3 is TGTGCCAGCAGAGCCGGGAATGAGCAGTTCTTC. Translating it yields CASRAGNEQFF.

The V and J genes are TRBV10-1 and TRBJ2-7; 9 bases match TRBD2. V shed 6 bases, J shed 5 bases, and the junction held 11 bases outside the gene matches. The CDR3 is 15 amino acids. Germline V gives CDR1 WNHNN, CDR2 SYGVQD (reference sequence). The CDR3 coding sequence is TGCGCCAGCAGCACGACTAGCGGACTAATTCACGAGCAGTACTTC. It yields the protein CASSTTSGLIHEQYF.

This clone was seen once. The gene calls are TRBV6-5 and TRBJ2-1; 7 positions agree with TRBD1. The CDR3 sequence is 15 residues long. In germline, CDR1 is MNHEY, CDR2 SVGAGI. Trimming removed 5 bases from V and 3 bases from J; junction bases left unmatched: 7. The CDR3 is CASSPETGNYNEQFF. CDR3 DNA: TGTGCCAGCAGTCCCGAGACAGGGAACTACAATGAGCAGTTCTTC.

The chain joins TRBV18 to TRBJ2-3, with 7 bases that match TRBD2. This CDR3 region has 17 residues. The J segment lost 2 bases and the V segment lost 1 base, leaving 9 bases of the junction unmatched. The germline V gene has CDR1 KGHSH and CDR2 LQKENI. The CDR3 here is CASSPLRDYRHTDTQYF. Written as DNA, the CDR3 is TGTGCCAGCTCACCACTCCGGGACTATCGGCACACAGATACGCAGTATTTT.

This chain links TRBV5-1 with TRBJ2-7; maybe TRBD1 (5 bases). Germline assignment: CDR1 SGHRS and CDR2 YFSETQ. This CDR3 comprises 15 residues. V lost 2 bases and J 5 bases, leaving 17 bases between the germline ends. CDR3 nucleotide sequence: TGCGCCAGCAGCTTTGGGTTTGCAGGGCAACACGAGCAGTACTTC. Protein product: CASSFGFAGQHEQYF. The variable domain in full, with the rest retrieved from reference TRBV5-1 and TRBJ2-7, is KAGVTQTPRYLIKTRGQQVTLSCSPISGHRSVSWYQQTPGQGLQFLFEYFSETQRNKGNFPGRFSGRQFSNSRSEMNVSTLELGDSALYLCASSFGFAGQHEQYFGPGTRLTVT.

The chain has TRBV4-1 and TRBJ2-7; D is possibly TRBD1 or TRBD2 (5 bases each). Germline loops: CDR1 MGHRA, CDR2 YSYEKL. The CDR3 totals 16 residues. V was trimmed by 3 bases and J by 3 bases, leaving 18 bases between them. CDR3 nucleotide sequence: TGCGCCAGCAGCCACCCGGTGGGACGGGAAGGCTACGAGCAGTACTTC. Translation: CASSHPVGREGYEQYF.

The chain carries TRBV5-4 and TRBJ2-3, with 10 bases fitting TRBD2. Germline CDR1 SGHNT, CDR2 YYREEE (reference sequence). The CDR3 totals 16 residues. Trimming at V came to 3 bases and at J to 3 bases, leaving 7 bases not matched to a gene. The CDR3 is CASSSAGLASTDTQYF. The CDR3 bases are TGTGCCAGCAGCTCGGCGGGACTAGCGTCAACAGATACGCAGTATTTT.

On this clone itself: The sample carries other DNA sequences with the same CDR3. This rearrangement joins TRBV9 to TRBJ2-7; D may correspond to TRBD1 or TRBD2 (5 bases each). Germline values: CDR1 SGDLS, CDR2 YYNGEE. V was cut by 4 bases and J by 3 bases, with 11 bases left in between. CDR3 length equals 13 residues. In DNA form, the CDR3 reads TGTGCCAGCAGCCCCGGGACGTACTACGAGCAGTACTTC. Translation gives CASSPGTYYEQYF.

The V gene is TRBV4-1, the J gene TRBJ2-7, with TRBD2 identical over 7 bases. V was pared by 0 bases and J by 3 bases, with 8 bases of the junction left unmatched. CDR1 MGHRA and CDR2 YSYEKL come from the germline V gene. The CDR3 totals 16 residues. The CDR3 DNA is TGCGCCAGCAGCCAAGAAGACGGGGAGGGCCTCTACGAGCAGTACTTC. Its translation: CASSQEDGEGLYEQYF.